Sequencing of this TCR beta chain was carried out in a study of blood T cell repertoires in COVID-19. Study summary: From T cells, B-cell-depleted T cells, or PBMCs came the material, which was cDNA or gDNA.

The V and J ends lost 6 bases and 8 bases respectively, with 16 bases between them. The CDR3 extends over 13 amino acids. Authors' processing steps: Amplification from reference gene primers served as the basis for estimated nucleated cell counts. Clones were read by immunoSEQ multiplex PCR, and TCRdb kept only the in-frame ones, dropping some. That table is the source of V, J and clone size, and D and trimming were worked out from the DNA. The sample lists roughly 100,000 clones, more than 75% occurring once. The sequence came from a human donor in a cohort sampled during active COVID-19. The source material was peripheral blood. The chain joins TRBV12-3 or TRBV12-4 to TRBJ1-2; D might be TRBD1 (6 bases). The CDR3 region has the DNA TGTGCCAGCAGGGACAGTTTGCTAGGGGGCTACACCTTC. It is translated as CASRDSLLGGYTF.